This T cell receptor beta chain comes out of a study of PD-L1 blockade in urothelial cancer (dated by TCRdb to 2017 to 2019). Broadly, across the study: Therapy was started at some point between 2012 and 2014 for all patients, and atezolizumab 1,200 mg was administered intravenously every 3 weeks. About 90% of the 29 patients were males with bladder-origin urothelial cancer, and about 65% of the 29 reported a prior smoking history. An ECOG performance status of 0 or 1 was recorded for the patients, and 0 to 3 prior chemotherapy regimens had been received by the patients. Pretreatment tumor samples, along with matched peripheral blood serially collected before and after atezolizumab treatment, were subjected to TCR sequencing. Blood samples gave a median of about 130,000 T cells and 80,000 to 95,000 unique TCRs, with a median clonality of around 0.074. Pretreatment blood TCR-seq was available for about 28 patients, at least one posttreatment blood collection was obtained for some 25 patients, and tumor TCR-seq was available for some 25 patients. Durable clinical benefit meant progression-free survival longer than 6 months, and TCR features were also tested against progression-free and overall survival. Blood samples were analyzed 3 weeks after the start of treatment (second dose) and 6 weeks after the start of treatment. Somatic, immune and clinical correlates of response to PD-L1 blockade with atezolizumab in urothelial cancer were the focus of an exploratory multi-omic analysis. Fewer than ten patients reached durable clinical benefit, while 20 patients did not. In the same patients, pretreatment tumors underwent whole exome sequencing and RNA sequencing in addition to TCR sequencing. Overall results and qualifications from the work: Because the sample size was small (n of about 30) and many exploratory analyses were performed, the results are intended to be hypothesis-generating. Greater expansion of tumor-associated TCR clones in peripheral blood 3 weeks after the start of treatment was observed in patients with durable benefit (n of about 20, p = 0.022). Improved progression-free and overall survival was associated with having pretreatment peripheral blood TCR clonality below the median.

CDR1 and CDR2 (LNHDA, SQIVND) derive from the germline V gene (reference sequence). V loses 4 bases at its end and J loses 10 bases; junction bases beyond the gene matches: 10. From the cysteine up to the phenylalanine, the CDR3 has a length of 16 residues. Of all the DNA, just the CDR3 is kept, 48 bases in frame from base 1. What this sample's time point label stands for: pretreatment peripheral blood. The cohort included 29 patients with locally advanced or metastatic urothelial carcinoma who were treated at Memorial Sloan Kettering on a trial protocol. Peripheral blood mononuclear cells were collected pretreatment and during treatment, with between 1 and 8 total time points per patient. The Qiagen DNeasy Blood extraction kit was used to purify genomic DNA from total PBMCs and from tumor samples. PBMCs were collected pretreatment and during treatment, and were isolated and stored as previously described.

Regarding this clone: The clone's antigen remains unknown. No base-level quality is on record; no much larger clone is a single base apart.

Synthetic TCR analog templates were spiked into each PCR so that absolute template abundance could be estimated from read counts. Using the immunoSEQ assay, TCRbeta CDR3 regions were amplified from genomic DNA with bias-controlled V and J gene primers. Sequencing of rearranged TCRbeta segments was done at approximately 20X coverage. Regarding the original processing steps: Clustering was used to correct sequencing errors, and CDR3s were annotated against IMGT to assign V, D and J genes. Downstream analyses used only productive TCRbeta rearrangements and left out out-of-frame or stop-codon sequences. Clonality was calculated as one minus the Shannon entropy normalized by the log of the number of unique productive sequences. Clones differing between time points or between blood and tumor were identified using Fisher's exact test with Benjamini-Hochberg correction, with an adjusted p below 0.01 applied as the threshold. TCRdb stores this immuneACCESS table with in-frame sequences only. Part of the clones is absent; in the studies checked, under half of the shortfall reflects unresolved V genes, and no reason is known for the rest. D and trimming come from the DNA, and the V and J calls and clone size come from that table. The sample table shows 80,000 to 90,000 clones, and around 85% are seen once. Roughly 14% of the sample belongs to the ten largest clones.

This sequence uses TRBV19 and TRBJ1-4; the junction holds 12 bases that match TRBD1. The sample was PBMCs, taken around atezolizumab (anti-PD-L1) treatment. The clonotype was recovered from a man between 60 and 70 years old with urothelial cancer. The nucleotides read TGTGCCAGTAGTACCGGGACAGGGGGCGCCCCGGGAAAACTGTTTTTT. Its amino acids are CASSTGTGGAPGKLFF. When the CDR3 is completed using the reference TRBV19 and TRBJ1-4 genes on either side, the full variable domain is DGGITQSPKYLFRKEGQNVTLSCEQNLNHDAMYWYRQDPGQGLRLIYYSQIVNDFQKGDIAEGYSVSREKKESFPLTVTSAQKNPTAFYLCASSTGTGGAPGKLFFGSGTQLSVL.